These 3 T cell receptor beta chains were sequenced from one sample in a study of shared clonotypes between healthy human individuals. Terminally differentiated effector memory CD45RA+ cells were excluded by CCR7 positive selection of CD45RO-negative cells. The data were produced by immunoSEQ multiplex PCR, yet TCRdb's version contains in-frame clones alone and is incomplete. The table has about 2.2 million clones, roughly 93% seen once. The material sequenced was naive CD8+ T cells from PBMCs. The origin of the receptors is a man aged 18-30 years in good health. Some clones in this sample may be carry-over from other donors' samples.

The chain is built from TRBV4-3 and TRBJ2-1, with D perhaps TRBD2 (6 bases). This CDR3 spans 15 amino acids. CDR1 and CDR2 from the germline V gene are LGHNA and YSLEER. Trimming stripped 1 base from V and 8 bases from J, with 15 bases between. The CDR3 spells CASSQVGREFHEQFF. The CDR3 coding sequence is TGCGCCAGCAGCCAAGTTGGACGGGAGTTCCATGAGCAGTTCTTC.

The rearrangement uses TRBV7-9 and TRBJ2-7; D not certain. Germline CDR1 is SEHNR and CDR2 is FQNEAQ (reference sequence). V dropped 2 bases and J dropped 5 bases, with 19 bases sitting between them. The CDR3 length is 16 residues. The CDR3 nucleotides read TGTGCCAGCAGCTTATTCTGGTCCGATGCACCCCACGAGCAGTACTTC. Translation: CASSLFWSDAPHEQYF.

Worth noting for this clone: Other DNA sequences in this sample translate to the same CDR3. V and J are TRBV11-2 and TRBJ2-7, with TRBD1 matching over 7 bases. The CDR3 totals 13 residues. J gave up 6 bases and V 1 base, and 3 bases lay outside the gene matches. Germline CDR1 reads SGHAT; CDR2 reads FQNNGV. CDR3 in amino acids: CASSLGGGGEQYF. Written as DNA, the CDR3 is TGTGCCAGCAGCTTAGGAGGGGGCGGCGAGCAGTACTTC. Looking up the rest from reference TRBV11-2 and TRBJ2-7 gives the full variable domain: EAGVAQSPRYKIIEKRQSVAFWCNPISGHATLYWYQQILGQGPKLLIQFQNNGVVDDSQLPKDRFSAERLKGVDSTLKIQPAKLEDSAVYLCASSLGGGGEQYFGPGTRLTVT.